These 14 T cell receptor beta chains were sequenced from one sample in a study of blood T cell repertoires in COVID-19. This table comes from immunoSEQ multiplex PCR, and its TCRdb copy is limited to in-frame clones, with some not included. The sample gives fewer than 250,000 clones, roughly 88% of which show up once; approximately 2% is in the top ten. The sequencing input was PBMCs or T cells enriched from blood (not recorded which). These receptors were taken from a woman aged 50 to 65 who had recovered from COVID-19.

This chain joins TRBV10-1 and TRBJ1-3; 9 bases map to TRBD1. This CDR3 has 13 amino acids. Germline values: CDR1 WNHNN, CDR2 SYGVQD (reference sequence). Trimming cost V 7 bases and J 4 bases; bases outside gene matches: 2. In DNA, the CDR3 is TGCGCCAGCACCGGGACAGGGGGAAACACCATATATTTT. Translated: CASTGTGGNTIYF.

The chain's CDR3 is CASSLATGSAKNIQYF. For the CDR3, the DNA is TGTGCCAGCAGCTTAGCCACAGGGTCAGCCAAAAACATTCAGTACTTC. V usage is TRBV7-2 and J usage is TRBJ2-4, with TRBD1 as a possible D gene (6 bases). Germline V gives CDR1 SGHTA, CDR2 FQGNSA. The CDR3 is made up of 16 amino acids. The V end lost 0 bases, the J end lost 0 bases, and 9 bases lay between the germline ends.

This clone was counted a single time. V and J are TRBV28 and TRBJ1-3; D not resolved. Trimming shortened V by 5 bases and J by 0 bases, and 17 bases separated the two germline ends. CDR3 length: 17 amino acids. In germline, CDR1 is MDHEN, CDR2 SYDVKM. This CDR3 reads CASSPPLGGPSGNTIYF. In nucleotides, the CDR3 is TGTGCCAGCAGTCCACCCCTTGGAGGACCCTCTGGAAACACCATATATTTT.

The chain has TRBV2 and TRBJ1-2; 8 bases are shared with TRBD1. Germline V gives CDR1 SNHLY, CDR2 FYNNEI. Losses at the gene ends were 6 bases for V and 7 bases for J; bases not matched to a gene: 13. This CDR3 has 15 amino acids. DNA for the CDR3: TGTGCCAGCAGGACGCTCGGACAGGGTATCTCTGGCTACACCTTC. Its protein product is CASRTLGQGISGYTF.

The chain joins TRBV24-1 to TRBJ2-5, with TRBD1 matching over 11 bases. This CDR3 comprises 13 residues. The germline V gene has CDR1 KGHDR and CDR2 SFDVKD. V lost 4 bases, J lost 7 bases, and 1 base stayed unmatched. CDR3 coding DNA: TGTGCCACCAGTGAGGGGACAGGGGGGACCCAGTACTTC. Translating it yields CATSEGTGGTQYF.

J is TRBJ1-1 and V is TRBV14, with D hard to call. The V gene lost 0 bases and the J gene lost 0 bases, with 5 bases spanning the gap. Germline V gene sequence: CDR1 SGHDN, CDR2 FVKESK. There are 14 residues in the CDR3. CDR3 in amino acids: CASSQEYMNTEAFF. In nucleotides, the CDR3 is TGTGCCAGCAGCCAAGAATACATGAACACTGAAGCTTTCTTT.

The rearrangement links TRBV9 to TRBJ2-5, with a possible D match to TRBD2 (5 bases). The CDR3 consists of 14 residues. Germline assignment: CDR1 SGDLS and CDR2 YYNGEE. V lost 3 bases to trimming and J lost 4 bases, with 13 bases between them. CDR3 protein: CASSARTGVETQYF. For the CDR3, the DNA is TGTGCCAGCAGCGCAAGGACCGGGGTAGAGACCCAGTACTTC.

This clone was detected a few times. The DNA for the CDR3 is TGTGCCAGCAGTCGACAGGGGTGGAATTCACCCCTCCACTTT. It specifies CASSRQGWNSPLHF. V usage is TRBV14 and J usage is TRBJ1-6; 8 nucleotides agree with TRBD1. CDR1 SGHDN and CDR2 FVKESK come from the germline V gene. This CDR3 is built from 14 residues. After removal of 6 bases from V and 7 bases from J, the junction contained 5 bases not matched to a gene.

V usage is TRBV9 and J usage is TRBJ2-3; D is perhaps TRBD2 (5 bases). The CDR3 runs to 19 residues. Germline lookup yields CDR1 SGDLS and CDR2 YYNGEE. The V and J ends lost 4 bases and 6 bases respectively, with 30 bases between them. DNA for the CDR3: TGTGCCAGCAGCATAGCAGGAGGCCCCTACTTTCTTTTGCGGGATACGCAGTATTTT. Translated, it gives CASSIAGGPYFLLRDTQYF.

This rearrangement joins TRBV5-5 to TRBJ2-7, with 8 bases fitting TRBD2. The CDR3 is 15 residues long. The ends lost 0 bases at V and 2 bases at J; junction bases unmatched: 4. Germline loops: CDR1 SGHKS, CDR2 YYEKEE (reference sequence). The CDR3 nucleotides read TGTGCCAGCAGCTTGGGTGTCGGGAGGGCCTACGAGCAGTACTTC. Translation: CASSLGVGRAYEQYF. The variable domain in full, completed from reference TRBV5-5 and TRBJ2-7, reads DAGVTQSPTHLIKTRGQQVTLRCSPISGHKSVSWYQQVLGQGPQFIFQYYEKEERGRGNFPDRFSARQFPNYSSELNVNALLLGDSALYLCASSLGVGRAYEQYFGPGTRLTVT.

The CDR3 loop reads CASSQDGDRLNTEAFF. CDR3 DNA sequence: TGTGCCAGCAGCCAAGATGGGGACAGGTTGAACACTGAAGCTTTCTTT. The genes are TRBV4-2 and TRBJ1-1, with 8 bases aligning to TRBD1. Germline-derived CDR1 and CDR2 are LGHNA and YNFKEQ. The CDR3 is made up of 16 amino acids. With V trimmed by 0 bases and J by 0 bases, 3 bases remained unmatched.

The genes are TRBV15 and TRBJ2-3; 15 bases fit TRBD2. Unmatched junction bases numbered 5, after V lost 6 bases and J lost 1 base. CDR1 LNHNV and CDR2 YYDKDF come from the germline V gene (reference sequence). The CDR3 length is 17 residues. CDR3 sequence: CATRGLAGGGGTDTQYF. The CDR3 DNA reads TGTGCCACCAGGGGACTAGCGGGGGGCGGTGGCACAGATACGCAGTATTTT.

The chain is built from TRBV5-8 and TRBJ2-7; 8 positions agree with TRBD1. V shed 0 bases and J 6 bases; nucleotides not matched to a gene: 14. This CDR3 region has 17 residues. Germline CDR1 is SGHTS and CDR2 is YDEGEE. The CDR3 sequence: CASSLAFGQGAPSEQYF. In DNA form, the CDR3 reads TGTGCCAGCAGCTTGGCCTTCGGGCAGGGGGCTCCCTCCGAGCAGTACTTC.

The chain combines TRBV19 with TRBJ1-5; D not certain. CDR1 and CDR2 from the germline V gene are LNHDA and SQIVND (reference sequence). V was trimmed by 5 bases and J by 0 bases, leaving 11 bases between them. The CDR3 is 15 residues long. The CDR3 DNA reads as TGTGCCAGTAGTTCTATAGCTAATAGCAATCAGCCCCAGCATTTT. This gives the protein CASSSIANSNQPQHF.